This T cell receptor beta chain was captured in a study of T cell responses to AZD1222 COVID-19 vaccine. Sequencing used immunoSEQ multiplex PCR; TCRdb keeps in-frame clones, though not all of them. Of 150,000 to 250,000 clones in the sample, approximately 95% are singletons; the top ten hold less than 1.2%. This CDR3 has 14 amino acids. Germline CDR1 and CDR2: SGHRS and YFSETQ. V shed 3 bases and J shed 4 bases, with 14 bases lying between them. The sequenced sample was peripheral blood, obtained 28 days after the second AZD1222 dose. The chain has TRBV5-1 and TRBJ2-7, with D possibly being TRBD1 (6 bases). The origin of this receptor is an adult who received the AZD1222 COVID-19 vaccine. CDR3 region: CASSSQGLRYEQYF. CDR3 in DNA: TGCGCCAGCAGCTCCCAGGGGCTCAGGTACGAGCAGTACTTC. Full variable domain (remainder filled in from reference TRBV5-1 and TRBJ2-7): KAGVTQTPRYLIKTRGQQVTLSCSPISGHRSVSWYQQTPGQGLQFLFEYFSETQRNKGNFPGRFSGRQFSNSRSEMNVSTLELGDSALYLCASSSQGLRYEQYFGPGTRLTVT.